This T cell receptor (beta chain) emerged from a study of T cells in Graves' hyperthyroidism and ophthalmopathy. Whole-study findings and limits: Ophthalmopathy and stable hyperthyroidism were told apart by a 13 V-J model. Within blood appeared most thyroid clonotypes that had expanded above 0.001.

A note on this clonotype: Its antigen is not identified.

RNA transcripts provided the source from which TCR beta CDR3 regions were amplified. RT-PCR in the first round (using the HTBI primer set) targeted the TCR CDR3. TCRdb analysed the multiplex PCR reads with MiXCR anew, one entry per CDR3 protein. The table has some 700,000 distinct CDR3 sequences, roughly a sixth seen once. Thyroid ultrasound and orbital computed tomography, with clinical symptoms and serum thyroxine and TRAb, informed diagnoses. A 10 ml volume of fresh peripheral blood provided the PBMCs. Sequencing used blood. The sequence was obtained from a man aged 50-59 years with Graves' hyperthyroidism.

CDR3 coding DNA: TGCGCCAGCAGCCAAGCCTTTATCCGGGACTGGACCTACAATGAGCAGTTCTTC. This gives the protein CASSQAFIRDWTYNEQFF. The chain has TRBV4-3 and TRBJ2-1; D might be TRBD2 (6 bases). Germline lookup yields CDR1 LGHNA and CDR2 YSLEER. The V end was cut by 1 base, the J end by 2 bases, with 18 bases between. The CDR3 covers 18 residues.